The next 9 T cell receptor beta chains were all read from a single sample in a study of cytomegalovirus exposure and HLA in healthy donors. The PCR employed 60 Vbeta primers together with 13 Jbeta primers. Here immunoSEQ multiplex PCR was the method, and the copy in TCRdb shows in-frame clones only, minus some. The profile covers 95,000 to 150,000 clones, with 55% to 75% appearing a single time and just over 8% taken by the ten largest. Sequencing was done on a sample of PBMCs. These receptors were taken from a woman aged 40 to 50 in good health and CMV-seropositive.

This chain links TRBV9 with TRBJ1-2; 7 bases align to TRBD1. Germline V gene data show CDR1 as SGDLS and CDR2 as YYNGEE. Losses at the gene ends were 6 bases for V and 7 bases for J; bases not matched to a gene: 12. There are 14 residues in the CDR3. The DNA of the CDR3 is TGTGCCAGCAAACGGGATCAGGGGGTGGGTGGCTACACCTTC. This gives the protein CASKRDQGVGGYTF.

This clone appeared a few times. The V call is TRBV2, the J call TRBJ1-1; no reliable D call. V was trimmed by 6 bases and J by 0 bases, leaving 8 bases between them. The CDR3 contains 13 residues. CDR1 and CDR2 (germline): SNHLY, FYNNEI. The CDR3 region is CASRETVNTEAFF. The CDR3 nucleotides are TGTGCCAGCAGAGAAACAGTGAACACTGAAGCTTTCTTT.

In its sample, this clone was seen many times. V gene TRBV13 combines with J gene TRBJ1-4; a weak D match, TRBD1 (6 bases). Trimming stripped 3 bases from V and 3 bases from J, with 14 bases between. The CDR3 extends over 16 amino acids. Germline V gene lookup returns CDR1 PRHDT and CDR2 FYEKMQ (reference sequence). This CDR3 reads CASSFRGSGANEKLFF. The CDR3 DNA is TGTGCCAGCAGCTTTAGAGGTTCAGGGGCTAATGAAAAACTGTTTTTT.

This clone was detected only a few times. The rearrangement joins TRBV10-3 to TRBJ1-4; D remains unclear. CDR3 length: 12 residues. The V and J ends lost 9 bases and 8 bases respectively, with 13 bases between them. Germline V gives CDR1 ENHRY, CDR2 SYGVKD. CDR3 coding DNA: TGTGCCATTCGTGACCCGGGAGAAAAACTGTTTTTT. Amino acids: CAIRDPGEKLFF.

This clone was observed once. The chain employs TRBV7-9 and TRBJ1-1; maybe TRBD1 (5 bases). This CDR3 is 13 amino acids long. The V gene's germline CDR1 is SEHNR and CDR2 FQNEAQ (reference sequence). The V gene lost 2 bases and the J gene lost 4 bases, with 8 bases spanning the gap. The CDR3: CASSLPGGTEAFF. CDR3 bases: TGTGCCAGCAGCTTACCCGGGGGCACTGAAGCTTTCTTT.

This clone was seen a few times. CDR3 in DNA: TGTGCCAGTAGTCTCCGGGACTTGAGTGAGCAGTTCTTC. Protein: CASSLRDLSEQFF. The chain is built from TRBV19 and TRBJ2-1; weak D call: TRBD2 (6 bases). The V end was cut by 5 bases, the J end by 9 bases, with 14 bases between. This CDR3 has 13 amino acids. Germline V gene data show CDR1 as LNHDA and CDR2 as SQIVND (reference sequence). Combining the CDR3 with reference TRBV19 and TRBJ2-1 gives the whole variable domain DGGITQSPKYLFRKEGQNVTLSCEQNLNHDAMYWYRQDPGQGLRLIYYSQIVNDFQKGDIAEGYSVSREKKESFPLTVTSAQKNPTAFYLCASSLRDLSEQFFGPGTRLTVL.

This chain connects TRBV19 to TRBJ1-2; TRBD1 aligns across 8 bases. Trimming took 5 bases from V and 4 from J; bases not matched to a gene: 6. This CDR3 region has 14 residues. Germline CDR1 reads LNHDA; CDR2 reads SQIVND (reference sequence). CDR3 DNA sequence: TGTGCCAGTAGTCCCAGGGGGCAGGGCTATGGCTACACCTTC. Its protein product is CASSPRGQGYGYTF. The full variable domain, in which reference TRBV19 and TRBJ1-2 provide the parts outside the CDR3, is DGGITQSPKYLFRKEGQNVTLSCEQNLNHDAMYWYRQDPGQGLRLIYYSQIVNDFQKGDIAEGYSVSREKKESFPLTVTSAQKNPTAFYLCASSPRGQGYGYTFGSGTRLTVV.

The genes are TRBV11-2 and TRBJ1-1; possible D gene TRBD1, 5 bases. Trimming stripped 1 base from V and 3 bases from J, with 6 bases between. The germline gives CDR1 SGHAT, CDR2 FQNNGV. The CDR3 runs 13 residues. The CDR3 reads CASSLGRDTEAFF. The CDR3, as DNA: TGTGCCAGCAGCTTAGGCAGGGACACTGAAGCTTTCTTT.

This chain connects TRBV19 to TRBJ1-1; maybe TRBD1 (5 bases). CDR1 and CDR2 (germline): LNHDA, SQIVND (reference sequence). The CDR3 has 14 residues. The ends were cut back, 10 bases at V and 2 bases at J, with 17 bases in the middle. This CDR3 reads CATIRRGINTEAFF. CDR3 bases: TGTGCCACTATACGAAGGGGAATAAACACTGAAGCTTTCTTT.